This T cell receptor beta chain was sequenced for a study of blood T cell repertoires in COVID-19. Study summary: Sample material is recorded as cDNA or gDNA derived from T cells, B-cell-depleted T cells, or PBMCs.

This clone was seen more than once but under ten times. The data were produced by immunoSEQ multiplex PCR, yet TCRdb's version contains in-frame clones alone and is incomplete. Of 150,000 to 200,000 clones in the sample, around 82% were seen once. Participants' reported clinical history set cohort assignment. The CDR3 has 17 residues. The V and J ends lost 4 bases and 0 bases respectively, with 19 bases between them. CDR1 is SGHDN and CDR2 is FVKESK in the germline V gene. This TCR was recovered from a woman in her forties or fifties with acute COVID-19. Sequenced input: PBMCs or T cells enriched from blood (not recorded which). J is TRBJ2-7 and V is TRBV14; D ambiguous. Here the CDR3 DNA reads TGTGCCAGCAGCCGAGACCGCGGTCAAATCTCCTCCTACGAGCAGTACGTC. Its translation is CASSRDRGQISSYEQYV.